This T cell receptor (beta chain) was captured by sequencing in a study of T-cell reconstitution after alpha-beta-depleted transplantation in children. Between the trimmed V and J ends, which lost 0 bases and 6 bases, there was a span of 10 bases. CDR1 and CDR2 from the germline V gene are LGHNA and YSLEER. The CDR3 runs 14 residues. The study's findings and limits: Some patients' high day-60 TCRbeta diversity was attributed to recipient cells surviving conditioning. By one year post-transplant, T-cell counts and diversity largely arose from T cells that were newly produced. Several hundred expanded graft clones reportedly supplied alpha-beta T cells about two months after transplant.

As it was prepared, the TCRbeta library received unique molecular identifiers. TCRdb passed the PCR reads through MiXCR, listing each CDR3 protein once. The sample carries 550,000 to 600,000 distinct CDR3 sequences, more than 20% recorded once. This clonotype was picked up a small number of times. The antigen remains unidentified. This TCR was sampled from a boy under two years old who had a stem cell transplant for acute myeloid leukemia, so the T cells may come from the graft donor. This rearrangement joins TRBV4-3 to TRBJ2-3; D ambiguous. Sequences were derived from PBMCs, mostly from graft donor cells, sampled 360 days after TCRalphabeta/CD19-depleted stem cell transplant. The CDR3 here is CASSQDPPGDTQYF. The CDR3 region has the DNA TGCGCCAGCAGCCAAGATCCCCCTGGGGATACGCAGTATTTT.